Listed below are T cell receptor beta chains from one sample, sequenced in a study of T cells in Graves' hyperthyroidism and ophthalmopathy. MiXCR was run by TCRdb on the multiplex PCR reads, yielding one entry per CDR3 protein. The sample lists under 550,000 distinct CDR3 sequences, around 20% occurring once. What was sequenced was blood. These receptors came from a man aged 35 to 55 with Graves' ophthalmopathy. CDR3s include the opening cysteine and the closing phenylalanine or tryptophan. D genes are given only for firm matches. Some rows mark clone size as missing; the rest say once, few, many or name a class of expanded clone.

v_gene	j_gene	len	abundance	d_gene	CDR3nt	CDR3aa
TRBV14	TRBJ1-1	15	few	NA	TGTGCCAGCAGCCCAAGGACCCAATCAAGCACTGAAGCTTTATTT	CASSPRTQSSTEALF
TRBV28	TRBJ1-5	14	few	NA	TGTGCCAGCACCCCTGGGGGGAGCAATCAGCCCCAGCATTTT	CASTPGGSNQPQHF
TRBV24-1	TRBJ2-2	22	few	TRBD2	TGTGCCACCAGTGACCAAGTCCCGTGGACTAGCGGGAGGGCCTCGAACACCGGGGAGCTGTTTTTT	CATSDQVPWTSGRASNTGELFF
TRBV11-2	TRBJ1-6	15	many	NA	TGTGCCAGCAGGAGTCCTGGGGGTAGGATTTCACCCCTCCACTTT	CASRSPGGRISPLHF
TRBV3-1	TRBJ1-4	14	many	NA	TGTGCCAGCAGACAACGGGACACTAATGAAAAACTGTTTTTT	CASRQRDTNEKLFF
TRBV5-6	TRBJ1-2	15	NA	TRBD1	TGTGCCAGCAGACCTCTGCAGGGGGCGGACTATGGCTACACCTTC	CASRPLQGADYGYTF
TRBV6-1	TRBJ2-7	13	few	NA	TGTGCCAGCAGTAACACAGGACCCTACGAGCAGTACTTC	CASSNTGPYEQYF
TRBV10-3	TRBJ1-2	13	few	NA	TGTGCCATCAGTGAGTCCCGGGGGGATGGCTACACCTTC	CAISESRGDGYTF
TRBV2	TRBJ2-3	14	few	NA	TGTGTCAGCAGTGGAGCGGCGGGCACAGATACGCAGTATTTT	CVSSGAAGTDTQYF
TRBV7-9	TRBJ1-1	14	NA	NA	TGTGCCAGCAGCCCAGCGGGGGGGAGTTTTGAAGCTTTCTTT	CASSPAGGSFEAFF
TRBV6-1	TRBJ2-4	14	many	TRBD2	TGTGCCAGCAGTGGGGGGGGGACCAAAAACATTCAGTACTTC	CASSGGGTKNIQYF
TRBV25-1	TRBJ2-7	14	NA	NA	TGTGCCAGCAGCTCTCGGAAGGCACCTTACGAGCAGTACTTC	CASSSRKAPYEQYF
TRBV27	TRBJ2-3	16	few	NA	TGTGCCAGCAGTTCGTATGGGGAGGGGGGCCCAGATACGCAGTATTTT	CASSSYGEGGPDTQYF
TRBV11-2	TRBJ2-1	17	NA	TRBD2	TGTGCCAGCAGCTTAGTGGGCGGGGGGGCCTCCTACAATGAGCAGTTCTTC	CASSLVGGGASYNEQFF
TRBV13	TRBJ2-5	19	many	TRBD2	TGTGCCAGCAGCTTTACCGGGACTAGCGGATACATACATCAAGAGACCCAGTACTTC	CASSFTGTSGYIHQETQYF
TRBV20-1	TRBJ2-1	14	many	NA	TGCAGTGCGAAGGGACGGAGCAGGTACAATGAGCAGTTCTTC	CSAKGRSRYNEQFF